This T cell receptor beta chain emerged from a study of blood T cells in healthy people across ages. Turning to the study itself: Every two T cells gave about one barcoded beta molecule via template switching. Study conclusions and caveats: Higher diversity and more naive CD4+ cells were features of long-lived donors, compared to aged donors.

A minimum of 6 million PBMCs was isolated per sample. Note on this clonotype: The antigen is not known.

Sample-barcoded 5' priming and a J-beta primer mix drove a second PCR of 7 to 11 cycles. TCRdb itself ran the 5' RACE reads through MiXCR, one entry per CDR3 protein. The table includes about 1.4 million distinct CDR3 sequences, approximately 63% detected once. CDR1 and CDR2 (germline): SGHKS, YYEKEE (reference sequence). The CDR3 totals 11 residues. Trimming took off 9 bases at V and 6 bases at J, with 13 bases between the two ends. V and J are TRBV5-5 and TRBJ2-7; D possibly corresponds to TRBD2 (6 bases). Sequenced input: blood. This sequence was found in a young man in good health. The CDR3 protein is CATTSGGEQYF. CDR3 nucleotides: TGTGCCACTACCTCCGGGGGCGAGCAGTACTTC.